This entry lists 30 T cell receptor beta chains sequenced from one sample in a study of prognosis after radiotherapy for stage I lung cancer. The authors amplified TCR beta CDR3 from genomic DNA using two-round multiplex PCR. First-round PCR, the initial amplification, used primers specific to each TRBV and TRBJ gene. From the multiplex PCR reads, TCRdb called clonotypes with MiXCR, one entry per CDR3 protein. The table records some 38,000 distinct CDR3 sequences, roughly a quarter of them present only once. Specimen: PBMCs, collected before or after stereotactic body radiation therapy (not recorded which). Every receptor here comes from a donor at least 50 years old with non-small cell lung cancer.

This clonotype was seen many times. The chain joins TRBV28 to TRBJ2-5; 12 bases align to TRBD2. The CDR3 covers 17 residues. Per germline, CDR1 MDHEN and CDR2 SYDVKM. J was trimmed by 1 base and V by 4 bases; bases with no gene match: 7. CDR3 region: CASSSATSGGIQETQYF. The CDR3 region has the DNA TGTGCCAGCAGTTCCGCCACTAGCGGGGGGATCCAAGAGACCCAGTACTTC.

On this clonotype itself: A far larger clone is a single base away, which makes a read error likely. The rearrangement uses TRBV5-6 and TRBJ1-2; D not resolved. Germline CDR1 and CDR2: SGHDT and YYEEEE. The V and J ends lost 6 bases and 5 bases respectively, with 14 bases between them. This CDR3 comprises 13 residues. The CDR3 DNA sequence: TGTGCCAGCATCTTTCCTCAGAGTTATGGCTACACCTTC. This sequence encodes CASIFPQSYGYTF.

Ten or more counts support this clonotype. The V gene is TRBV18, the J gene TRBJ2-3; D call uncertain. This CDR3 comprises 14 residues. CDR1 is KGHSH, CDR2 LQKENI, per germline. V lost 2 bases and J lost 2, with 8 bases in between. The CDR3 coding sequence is TGTGCCAGCTCACCAGACCGTCACACAGATACGCAGTATTTT. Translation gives CASSPDRHTDTQYF.

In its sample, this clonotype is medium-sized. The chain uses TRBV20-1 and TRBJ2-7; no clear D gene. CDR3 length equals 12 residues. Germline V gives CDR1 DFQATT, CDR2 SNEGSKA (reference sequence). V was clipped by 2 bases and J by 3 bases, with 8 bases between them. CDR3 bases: TGCAGTGCTAGACCAAGTGGCTACGAGCAGTACTTC. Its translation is CSARPSGYEQYF.

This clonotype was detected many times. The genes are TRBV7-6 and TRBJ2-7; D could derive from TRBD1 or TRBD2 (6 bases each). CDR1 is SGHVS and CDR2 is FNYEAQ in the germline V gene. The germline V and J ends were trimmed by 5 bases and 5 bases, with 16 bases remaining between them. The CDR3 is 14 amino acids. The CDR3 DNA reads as TGTGCCAGCAGCAGGAGAGGGGGGATCCACGAGCAGTACTTC. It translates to CASSRRGGIHEQYF.

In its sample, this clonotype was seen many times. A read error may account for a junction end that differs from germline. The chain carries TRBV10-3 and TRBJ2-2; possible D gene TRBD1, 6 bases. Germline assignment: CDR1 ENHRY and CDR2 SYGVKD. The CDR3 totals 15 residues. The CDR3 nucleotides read TGTGCCATCAGATCTCGGGACACATACACCGGGGAGCTGCTTTTT. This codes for CAIRSRDTYTGELLF.

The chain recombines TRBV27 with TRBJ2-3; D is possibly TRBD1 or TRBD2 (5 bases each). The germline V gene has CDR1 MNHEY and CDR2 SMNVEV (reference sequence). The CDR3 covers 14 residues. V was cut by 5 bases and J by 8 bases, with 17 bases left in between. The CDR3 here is CASSPGTRVGTQYF. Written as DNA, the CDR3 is TGTGCCAGCAGTCCCGGGACCCGAGTCGGTACGCAGTATTTT.

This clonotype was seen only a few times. The CDR3 here is CASSLVQVGEAFF. DNA of the CDR3: TGTGCCAGCAGCTTGGTCCAGGTCGGTGAGGCTTTCTTT. The chain recombines TRBV5-4 with TRBJ1-1, with unresolved D. Germline assignment: CDR1 SGHNT and CDR2 YYREEE (reference sequence). V lost 0 bases to trimming and J lost 11 bases, with 14 bases between them. CDR3 length: 13 residues.

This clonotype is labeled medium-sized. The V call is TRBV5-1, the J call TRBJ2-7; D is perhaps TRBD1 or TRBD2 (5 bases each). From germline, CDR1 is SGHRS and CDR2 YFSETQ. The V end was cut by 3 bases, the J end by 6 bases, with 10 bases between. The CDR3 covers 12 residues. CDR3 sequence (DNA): TGCGCCAGCAGCTGGCAAGGGACCGAGCAGTACTTC. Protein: CASSWQGTEQYF.

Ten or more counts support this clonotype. This CDR3 is CASSAFREGNTIYF. The CDR3 nucleotides are TGTGCCAGCAGTGCCTTCCGGGAGGGAAACACCATATATTTT. The chain recombines TRBV28 with TRBJ1-3; D is uncertain. V lost 5 bases to trimming and J lost 4 bases, with 12 bases between them. CDR1 and CDR2 from the germline V gene are MDHEN and SYDVKM. CDR3 length: 14 amino acids.

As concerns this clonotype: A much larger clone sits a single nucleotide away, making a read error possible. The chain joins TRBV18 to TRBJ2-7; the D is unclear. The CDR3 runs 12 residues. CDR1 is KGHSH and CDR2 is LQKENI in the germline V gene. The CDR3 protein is CTSSPGVYEQYF. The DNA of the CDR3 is TGTACCAGCTCACCAGGTGTCTACGAGCAGTACTTC.

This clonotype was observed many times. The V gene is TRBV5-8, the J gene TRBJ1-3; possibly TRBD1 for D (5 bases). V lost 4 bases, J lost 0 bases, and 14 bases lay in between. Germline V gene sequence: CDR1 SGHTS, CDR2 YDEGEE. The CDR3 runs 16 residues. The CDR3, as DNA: TGTGCCAGCAGCCTAAGACAGTACCACTCTGGAAACACCATATATTTT. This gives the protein CASSLRQYHSGNTIYF.

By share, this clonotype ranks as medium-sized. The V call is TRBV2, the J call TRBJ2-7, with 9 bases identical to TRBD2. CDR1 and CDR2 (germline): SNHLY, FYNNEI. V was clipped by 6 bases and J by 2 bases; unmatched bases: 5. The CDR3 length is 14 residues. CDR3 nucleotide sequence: TGTGCCAGCAGGACTGGCGGGGGGGCCTACGAGCAGTACTTC. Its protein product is CASRTGGGAYEQYF.

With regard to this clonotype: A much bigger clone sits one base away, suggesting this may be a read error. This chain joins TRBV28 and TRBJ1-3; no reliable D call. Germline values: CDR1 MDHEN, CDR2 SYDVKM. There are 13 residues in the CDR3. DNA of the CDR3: TGTGACAGCAGTTATGGTTCGGGAAACACCATATATTTT. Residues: CDSSYGSGNTIYF.

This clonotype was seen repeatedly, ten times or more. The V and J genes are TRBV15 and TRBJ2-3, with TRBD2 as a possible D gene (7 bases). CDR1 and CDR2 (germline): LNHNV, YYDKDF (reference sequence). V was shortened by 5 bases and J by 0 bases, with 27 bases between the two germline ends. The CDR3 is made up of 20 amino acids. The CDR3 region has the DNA TGTGCCACCAGCCCCCGAATTGGGCAAGGGGGGGAATCTAGCACAGATACGCAGTATTTT. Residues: CATSPRIGQGGESSTDTQYF.

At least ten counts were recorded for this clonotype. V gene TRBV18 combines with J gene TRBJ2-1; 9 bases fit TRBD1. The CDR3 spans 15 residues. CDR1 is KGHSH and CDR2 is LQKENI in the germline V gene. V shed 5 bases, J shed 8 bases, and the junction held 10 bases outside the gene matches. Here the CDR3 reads CASSSTGQGMYEQFF. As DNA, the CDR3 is TGTGCCAGCTCATCAACGGGACAGGGCATGTATGAGCAGTTCTTC. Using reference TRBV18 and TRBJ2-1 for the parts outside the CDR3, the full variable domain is NAGVMQNPRHLVRRRGQEARLRCSPMKGHSHVYWYRQLPEEGLKFMVYLQKENIIDESGMPKERFSAEFPKEGPSILRIQQVVRGDSAAYFCASSSTGQGMYEQFFGPGTRLTVL.

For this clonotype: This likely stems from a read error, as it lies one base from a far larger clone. The CDR3, as DNA: TGCAGTGCTAGAGAGGCCCCAAGCGGCTCCTACAATGAGCAGTACTTC. It encodes CSAREAPSGSYNEQYF. The V and J genes are TRBV20-1 and TRBJ2-7; maybe TRBD2 (5 bases). The germline gives CDR1 DFQATT, CDR2 SNEGSKA (reference sequence). The CDR3 length is 16 residues. V was cut by 0 bases and J by 7 bases, with 22 bases left in between.

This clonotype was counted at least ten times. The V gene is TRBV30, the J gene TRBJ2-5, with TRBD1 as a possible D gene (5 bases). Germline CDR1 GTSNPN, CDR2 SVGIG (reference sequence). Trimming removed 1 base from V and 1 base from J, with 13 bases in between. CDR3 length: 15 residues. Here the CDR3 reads CAWSDSPGIQETQYF. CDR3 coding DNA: TGTGCCTGGAGTGACAGTCCAGGGATCCAAGAGACCCAGTACTTC.

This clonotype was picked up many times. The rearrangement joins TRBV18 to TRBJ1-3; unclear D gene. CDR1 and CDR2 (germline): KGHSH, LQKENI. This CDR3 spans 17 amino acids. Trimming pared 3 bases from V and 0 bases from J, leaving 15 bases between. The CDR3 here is CASSPQEGTYSGNTIYF. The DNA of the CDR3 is TGTGCCAGCTCACCTCAGGAGGGTACATACTCTGGAAACACCATATATTTT.

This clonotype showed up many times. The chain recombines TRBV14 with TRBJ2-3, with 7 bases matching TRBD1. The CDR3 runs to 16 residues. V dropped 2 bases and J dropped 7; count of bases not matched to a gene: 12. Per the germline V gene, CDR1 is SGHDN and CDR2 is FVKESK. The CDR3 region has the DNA TGTGCCAGCAGCCAATATACGACAGGGAATGGGAATACGCAGTATTTT. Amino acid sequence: CASSQYTTGNGNTQYF.

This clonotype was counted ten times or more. CDR3 coding DNA: TGTGCCTGGAGTGTTGAGACCTTTAACTATGGCTACACCTTC. The encoded protein is CAWSVETFNYGYTF. The chain uses TRBV30 and TRBJ1-2; no reliable D call. CDR1 and CDR2 from the germline V gene are GTSNPN and SVGIG (reference sequence). The CDR3 spans 14 residues. V was shortened by 0 bases and J by 1 base, with 9 bases between the two germline ends.

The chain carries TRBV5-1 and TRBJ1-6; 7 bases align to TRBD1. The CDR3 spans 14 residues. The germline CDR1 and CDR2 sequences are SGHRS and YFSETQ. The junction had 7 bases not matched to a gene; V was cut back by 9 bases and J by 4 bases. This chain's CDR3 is CATRAGQYNSPLHF. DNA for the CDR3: TGCGCCACCAGAGCGGGACAGTATAATTCACCCCTCCACTTT.

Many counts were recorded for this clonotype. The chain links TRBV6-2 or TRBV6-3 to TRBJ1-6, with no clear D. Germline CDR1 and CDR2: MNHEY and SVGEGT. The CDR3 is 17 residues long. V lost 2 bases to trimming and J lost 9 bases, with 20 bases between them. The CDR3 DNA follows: TGTGCCAGCAGTTACACAGCCTCAGACGGGAGCTCTTCACCCCTCCACTTT. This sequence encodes CASSYTASDGSSSPLHF.

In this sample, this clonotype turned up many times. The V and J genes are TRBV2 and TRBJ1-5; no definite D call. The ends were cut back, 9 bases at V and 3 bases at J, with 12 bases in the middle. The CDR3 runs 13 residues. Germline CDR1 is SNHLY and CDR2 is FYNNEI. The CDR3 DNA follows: TGTGCCAGTCTCTTAGGGAACAATCAGCCCCAGCATTTT. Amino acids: CASLLGNNQPQHF.

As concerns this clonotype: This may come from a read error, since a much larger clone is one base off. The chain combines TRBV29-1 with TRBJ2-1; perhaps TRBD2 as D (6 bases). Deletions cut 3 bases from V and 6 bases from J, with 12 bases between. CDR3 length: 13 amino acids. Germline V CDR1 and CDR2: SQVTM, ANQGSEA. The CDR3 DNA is TGCAGCGTTGATTGGAGGGTGGCCAATGAGCAGTTCTTC. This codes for CSVDWRVANEQFF.

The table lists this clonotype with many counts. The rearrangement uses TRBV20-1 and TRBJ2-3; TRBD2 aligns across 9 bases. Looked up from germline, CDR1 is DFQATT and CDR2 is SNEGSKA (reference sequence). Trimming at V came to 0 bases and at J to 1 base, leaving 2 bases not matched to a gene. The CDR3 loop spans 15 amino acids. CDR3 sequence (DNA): TGCAGTGCTAGAGAGGCTAGCGGGGGCACAGATACGCAGTATTTT. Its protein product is CSAREASGGTDTQYF.

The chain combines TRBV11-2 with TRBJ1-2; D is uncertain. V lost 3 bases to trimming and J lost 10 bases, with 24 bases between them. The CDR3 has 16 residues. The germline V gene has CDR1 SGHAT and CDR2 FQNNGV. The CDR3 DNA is TGTGCCAGCAGCTTTAGTGAGGGTCTGACGGTGGGTACCTACACCTTC. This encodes CASSFSEGLTVGTYTF.

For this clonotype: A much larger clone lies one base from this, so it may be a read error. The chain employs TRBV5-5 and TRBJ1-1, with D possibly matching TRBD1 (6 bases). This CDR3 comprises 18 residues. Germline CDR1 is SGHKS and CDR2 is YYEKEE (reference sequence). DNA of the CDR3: TGTGCCACCAGCCCCGAGGTCACAGGGTGGGGAAAGGACACTGAAGCTTTCTTT. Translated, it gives CATSPEVTGWGKDTEAFF.

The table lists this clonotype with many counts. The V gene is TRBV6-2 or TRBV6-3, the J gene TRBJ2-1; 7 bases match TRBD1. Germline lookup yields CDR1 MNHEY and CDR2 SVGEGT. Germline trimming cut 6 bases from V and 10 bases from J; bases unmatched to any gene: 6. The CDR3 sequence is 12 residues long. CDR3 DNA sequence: TGTGCCAGCAGCGACAGGGTAGGGGAGCAGTTCTTC. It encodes CASSDRVGEQFF.

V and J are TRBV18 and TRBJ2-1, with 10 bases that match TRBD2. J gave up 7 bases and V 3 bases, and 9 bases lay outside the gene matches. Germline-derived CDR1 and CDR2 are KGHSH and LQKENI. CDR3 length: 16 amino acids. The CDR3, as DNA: TGTGCCAGCTCACCCCCTTCTAGCGGGAGTGGGAATGAGCAGTTCTTC. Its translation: CASSPPSSGSGNEQFF.